The sequence of this T cell receptor (beta chain) was determined in a study of blood T cell repertoires in COVID-19. Study as a whole: T cells, B-cell-depleted T cells, or PBMCs supplied cDNA or gDNA.

The study recruited people aged about 18 to 90 years across some 23 US areas. Germline-derived CDR1 and CDR2 are KGHSH and LQKENI. Germline trimming cut 3 bases from V and 8 bases from J; bases unmatched to any gene: 10. The CDR3 totals 15 residues. This clone was detected only once. The protocol was immunoSEQ multiplex PCR, while the TCRdb copy is restricted to in-frame clones and leaves out a portion. The sample holds about 160,000 clones, roughly 80% seen once. The sequence was collected from a woman in her 40s with acute COVID-19. Sequenced sample: PBMCs or T cells enriched from blood (not recorded which). The chain couples TRBV18 to TRBJ1-1, with TRBD1 matching over 9 bases. CDR3 protein: CASSPRADRGREAFF. In nucleotides, the CDR3 is TGTGCCAGCTCACCGAGGGCCGACAGGGGGAGGGAAGCTTTCTTT.